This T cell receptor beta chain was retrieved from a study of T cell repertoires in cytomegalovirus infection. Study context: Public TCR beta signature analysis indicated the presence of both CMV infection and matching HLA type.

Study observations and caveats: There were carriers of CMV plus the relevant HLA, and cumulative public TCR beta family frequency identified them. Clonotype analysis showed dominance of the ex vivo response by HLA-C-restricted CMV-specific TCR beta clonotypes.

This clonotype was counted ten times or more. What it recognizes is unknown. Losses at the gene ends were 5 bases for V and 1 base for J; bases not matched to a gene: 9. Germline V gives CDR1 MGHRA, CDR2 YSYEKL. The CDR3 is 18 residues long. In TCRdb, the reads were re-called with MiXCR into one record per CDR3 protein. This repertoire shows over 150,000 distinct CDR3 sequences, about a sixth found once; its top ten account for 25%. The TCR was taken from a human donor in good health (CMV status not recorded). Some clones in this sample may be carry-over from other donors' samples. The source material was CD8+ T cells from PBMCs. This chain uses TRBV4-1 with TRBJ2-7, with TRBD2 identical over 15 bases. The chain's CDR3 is CASSSWTSGGEKSYEQYF. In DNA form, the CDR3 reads TGCGCCAGCAGCTCCTGGACTAGCGGGGGGGAAAAATCCTACGAGCAGTACTTC.